This entry is about one TCR beta chain. Its antigen is undetermined. One end of the junction does not line up with germline, which may come from a read error. CDR3 length: 14 residues. The authors made TCR beta cDNA from around 500 ng total RNA with a constant-region primer. Three nested multiplex PCR rounds of slightly modified ARM-PCR generated TCR beta libraries. TRBV1-TRBV30 forward primers paired with a C-beta reverse primer were used in the first two PCR rounds, which ran about 11 cycles each. TCRdb called the multiplex PCR reads again in MiXCR, with one record for every CDR3 protein. The data hold around 100,000 distinct CDR3 sequences, with 55% to 75% observed a single time. This specimen comes from a study of tumor-infiltrating lymphocytes in primary liver carcinoma. Both RNA and DNA were isolated together from about 20-30 mg of bulk tissue that had not been sorted. Tumor samples uniformly had over 85% viable tumor cells.

Study-level findings and limits: The proportion of top clones found throughout all five tumor regions was only about 7.5-24%. Overlap in tumor-adjacent and tumor-blood pairs fell below that of tumor region pairs. Blood fell significantly below tumors in its top-250-clone fraction (p = 0.039).

The chain employs TRBV12-3 or TRBV12-4 and TRBJ2-7; D is possibly TRBD1 or TRBD2 (5 bases each). The source is a woman aged 60-70 years with primary liver carcinoma and hepatitis B virus infection. The sample consisted of liver tumor tissue from sampling region 5. The subset here: tumor region T5, tumor centre. This CDR3 is CASGLIPGRYEQYF. The CDR3 bases are TGTGCCAGCGGTTTGATTCCGGGACGGTACGAGCAGTACTTC.